The entry below describes one T cell receptor (beta chain). Sequenced by immunoSEQ multiplex PCR; TCRdb stores in-frame clones only, minus some. The table lists some 170,000 clones, around 85% of them singletons, with 7.5% to 9.5% in the top ten. The CDR3 runs to 15 residues. From germline, CDR1 is MNHEY and CDR2 SVGAGI. Trimming stripped 4 bases from V and 0 bases from J, with 12 bases between. These data come from a study of blood T cell repertoires in COVID-19. On the study more broadly: PBMCs, B-cell-depleted T cells, or T cells provided the cDNA or gDNA that made up the material.

What was sequenced was peripheral blood. The genes are TRBV6-5 and TRBJ1-1, with D maybe TRBD1 (6 bases). This sequence was found in a woman aged 55-70 years with acute or convalescent COVID-19. CDR3 in amino acids: CASSSPGAMNTEAFF. CDR3 DNA: TGTGCCAGCAGTTCCCCAGGGGCCATGAACACTGAAGCTTTCTTT.